The present TCR beta chain was sequenced within a study of blood T cell repertoires in COVID-19. The overall study: Collection of acute and convalescent COVID-19 samples took place in the United States, Italy and Spain. PBMCs, B-cell-depleted T cells, or T cells were the source of the cDNA or gDNA that made up the material.

The CDR3 runs 14 residues. CDR1 ENHRY and CDR2 SYGVKD come from the germline V gene. V lost 2 bases to trimming and J lost 3 bases, with 11 bases between them. Assay used: immunoSEQ multiplex PCR; TCRdb lists only in-frame clones, some missing. The sample shows over 140,000 clones, more than 60% of them seen only once. The clonotype was recovered from a woman aged 50 to 60 with active or convalescent COVID-19. The V and J genes are TRBV10-3 and TRBJ2-7, with D perhaps TRBD2 (6 bases). Sequences were obtained from peripheral blood. The CDR3, as DNA: TGTGCCATCAGTGAGGCGGGGAGCATCTACGAGCAGTACTTC. Protein product: CAISEAGSIYEQYF.